This record looks at one TCR beta chain sequence and its context. The data originate from a study of blood T cell repertoires in COVID-19. Looking at the study overall: Collection of acute and convalescent COVID-19 samples took place in the United States, Italy and Spain. PBMCs, B-cell-depleted T cells, or T cells provided the cDNA or gDNA that made up the material.

As processed by the authors: Estimated nucleated cell counts came from reference gene primer amplification. Clones were sequenced by immunoSEQ multiplex PCR, and TCRdb holds only the in-frame ones, with some missing. V and J calls and clone size are those listed in that table; D and trimming were worked out from the DNA. The profile covers 150,000 to 200,000 clones, with 75% to 90% appearing a single time and over 6.5% taken by the ten largest. Seattle enrolled patients during active infection and tracked them longitudinally. Trimming took off 5 bases at V and 3 bases at J, with 20 bases between the two ends. This CDR3 region has 17 residues. CDR1 is MNHEY, CDR2 SMNVEV, per germline (reference sequence).

The chain links TRBV27 to TRBJ1-5, with D maybe TRBD1 (5 bases). Sequenced sample: peripheral blood. This TCR was recovered from a woman aged 40 to 49 with COVID-19, enrolled during active disease. The CDR3 here is CASSNRPMAGNNQPQHF. The DNA of the CDR3 is TGTGCCAGCAGTAATAGACCTATGGCAGGGAACAATCAGCCCCAGCATTTT.